Listed below are T cell receptor beta chains from one sample, sequenced in a study of blood T cell repertoires in COVID-19. The repertoire was sequenced with immunoSEQ multiplex PCR; TCRdb's copy has only in-frame clones and lacks some. This sample has nearly 30,000 clones; approximately 80% occur once, and the top ten carry under 50%. The sequencing input was peripheral blood. All receptors derive from an older woman with acute or convalescent COVID-19. CDR3s include the opening cysteine and the closing phenylalanine or tryptophan. The order of the fields is D gene, V gene, CDR3 protein. The D gene is left open where the match is weak.

TRBD1 TRBV7-6 CASSSPAGQGNGELFF
- TRBV20-1 CSASVKHEANVLTF
TRBD1 TRBV28 CASSPVRQGGYEKLFF
TRBD2 TRBV4-2 CASSRTRLESYNEQFF
TRBD2 TRBV4-2 CASSQEGPSGTSGANVLTF
- TRBV5-5 CASSLQARREQPQHF
TRBD1 TRBV19 CASSQFFGQGSEQYF
TRBD2 TRBV29-1 CSVDGRGEGTGELFF
TRBD1 TRBV6-2/TRBV6-3 CASSFLDRGNSPLHF
TRBD1 TRBV6-4 CASSDSRGQGTYNEQFF
TRBD1 TRBV27 CASSPIRTGNAETQYF